This is a list of T cell receptor beta chains from one sample in a study of identical twins. MiXCR, run by TCRdb on the 5' RACE reads, gives a single entry per CDR3 protein. This table has about 700,000 distinct CDR3 sequences, approximately 9% appearing once. Separately, the same data were catalogued under a study of yellow fever vaccine responses in identical twins.

Material: PBMCs. Receptors were obtained from a woman younger than 35 in good health. Each CDR3 is given with its conserved first and last residue. Each record gives: D gene, J gene, clone size, V gene, CDR3 DNA, CDR3 protein. A D gene is named only where the DNA matches it firmly. Clone size appears in some rows only: once, few, many, or a class for an expanded clone.

D: -
J: TRBJ2-7
size: many
V: TRBV18
DNA: TGTGCCAGCTCACAAAACACTCAACTCGAGCAGTACTTC
CDR3: CASSQNTQLEQYF

D: TRBD2
J: TRBJ2-2
size: many
V: TRBV20-1
DNA: TGCAGTGCTAGTACGGGGGAGGGCGACACCGGGGAGCTGTTTTTT
CDR3: CSASTGEGDTGELFF

D: -
J: TRBJ2-1
size: many
V: TRBV2
DNA: TGTGCCAGCACTTCGGGATCCTACAATGAGCAGTTCTTC
CDR3: CASTSGSYNEQFF

D: -
J: TRBJ2-7
size: -
V: TRBV5-1
DNA: TGCGCCAGCAGCCGAAGGGGGGAGGCGGTGAACGAGCAGTACTTC
CDR3: CASSRRGEAVNEQYF

D: -
J: TRBJ1-4
size: -
V: TRBV7-2
DNA: TGTGCCAGCAACCAGGGCCTCGGAAATGAAAAACTGTTTTTT
CDR3: CASNQGLGNEKLFF

D: -
J: TRBJ2-5
size: -
V: TRBV5-1
DNA: TGCGCCAGCGCCGGGATAAGACAAGAGACCCAGTACTTC
CDR3: CASAGIRQETQYF

D: TRBD1
J: TRBJ1-6
size: few
V: TRBV6-1
DNA: TGTGCCAGCAGTGATGAGGGGACAGGGGCCTCTTCACCCCTCCACTTT
CDR3: CASSDEGTGASSPLHF

D: -
J: TRBJ2-3
size: -
V: TRBV20-1
DNA: TGCAGTGCTACGGGGGGCGCAGATACGCAGTATTTT
CDR3: CSATGGADTQYF

D: TRBD1
J: TRBJ1-1
size: many
V: TRBV2
DNA: TGTGCCAGCAAAGGGGGCAGGGAAGCTTTCTTT
CDR3: CASKGGREAFF

D: -
J: TRBJ2-5
size: -
V: TRBV15
DNA: TGTGCCACCAGCAGAGGAACCTATGGGGAGGAGACCCAGTACTTC
CDR3: CATSRGTYGEETQYF